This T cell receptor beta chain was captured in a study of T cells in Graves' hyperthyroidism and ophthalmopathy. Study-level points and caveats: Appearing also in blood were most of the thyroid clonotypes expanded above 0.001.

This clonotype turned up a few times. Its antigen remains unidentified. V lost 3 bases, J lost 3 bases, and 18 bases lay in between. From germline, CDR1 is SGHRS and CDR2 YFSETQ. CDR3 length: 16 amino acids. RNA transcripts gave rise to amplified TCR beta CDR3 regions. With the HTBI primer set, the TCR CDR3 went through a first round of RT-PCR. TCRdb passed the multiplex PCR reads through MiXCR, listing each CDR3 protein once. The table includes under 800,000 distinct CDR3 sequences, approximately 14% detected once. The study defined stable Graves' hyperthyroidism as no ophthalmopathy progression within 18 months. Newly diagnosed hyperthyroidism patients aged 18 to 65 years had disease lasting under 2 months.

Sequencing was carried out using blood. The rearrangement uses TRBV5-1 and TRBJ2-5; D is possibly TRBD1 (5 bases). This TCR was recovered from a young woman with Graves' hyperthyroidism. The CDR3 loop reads CASSYSPGHDKETQYF. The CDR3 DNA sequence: TGCGCCAGCAGCTACTCCCCCGGACACGACAAAGAGACCCAGTACTTC.